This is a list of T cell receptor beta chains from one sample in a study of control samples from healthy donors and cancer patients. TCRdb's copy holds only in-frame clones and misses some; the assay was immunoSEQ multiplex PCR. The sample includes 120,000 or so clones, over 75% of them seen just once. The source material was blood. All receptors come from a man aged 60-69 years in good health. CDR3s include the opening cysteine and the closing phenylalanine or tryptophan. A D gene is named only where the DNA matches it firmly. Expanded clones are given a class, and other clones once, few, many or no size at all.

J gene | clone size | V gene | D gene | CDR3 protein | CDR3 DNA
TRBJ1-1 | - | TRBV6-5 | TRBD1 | CASSRTGLNTEAFF | TGTGCCAGCAGTCGGACAGGTCTGAACACTGAAGCTTTCTTT
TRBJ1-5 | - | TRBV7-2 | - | CASSLVQDQPQHF | TGTGCCAGCAGCTTAGTTCAGGATCAGCCCCAGCATTTT
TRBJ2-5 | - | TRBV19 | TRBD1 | CASRSEGLGQGKPETQYF | TGTGCCAGTAGATCAGAGGGATTGGGACAGGGTAAACCAGAAACCCAGTACTTC
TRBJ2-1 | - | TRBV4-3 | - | CASSQVLNLPGEQFF | TGCGCCAGCAGCCAAGTTCTAAACCTGCCGGGTGAGCAGTTCTTC
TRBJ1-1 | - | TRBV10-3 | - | CAIRPDNGGFSEAFF | TGTGCCATCAGACCTGACAACGGGGGTTTCTCTGAAGCTTTCTTT
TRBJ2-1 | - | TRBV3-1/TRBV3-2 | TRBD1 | CASSQGSQGLRQFF | TGTGCCAGCAGCCAAGGTTCACAGGGGCTTAGGCAGTTCTTC
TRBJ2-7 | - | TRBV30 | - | CAWSTEVMREQYF | TGTGCCTGGAGCACCGAGGTTATGCGGGAGCAGTACTTC
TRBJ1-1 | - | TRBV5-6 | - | CASSLWGFVNTEAFF | TGTGCCAGCAGCTTGTGGGGGTTCGTGAACACTGAAGCTTTCTTT
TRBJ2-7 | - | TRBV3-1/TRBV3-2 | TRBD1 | CASSHTGGYEQYF | TGTGCCAGCAGCCATACAGGGGGCTACGAGCAGTACTTC
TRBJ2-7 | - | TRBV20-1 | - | CSASGGYEQYF | TGCAGTGCTAGCGGCGGCTACGAGCAGTACTTC
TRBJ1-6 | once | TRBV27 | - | CASSLSPATGAPLHF | TGTGCCAGCAGTTTATCCCCCGCGACGGGGGCCCCCCTCCACTTT
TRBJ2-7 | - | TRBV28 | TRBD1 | CASSQQGTPPYEQYF | TGTGCCAGCAGTCAACAGGGGACACCTCCCTACGAGCAGTACTTC
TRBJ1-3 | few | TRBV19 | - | CASFSGSSGNTIYF | TGTGCCAGTTTCTCAGGGAGCTCTGGAAACACCATATATTTT
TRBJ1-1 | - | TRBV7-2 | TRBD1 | CASSPRQGYTLEAFF | TGTGCCAGCAGCCCCAGACAGGGATATACCCTTGAAGCTTTCTTT
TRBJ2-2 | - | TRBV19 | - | CASSNHGGLKTNTGELFF | TGTGCCAGTAGTAACCACGGTGGCCTAAAGACGAACACCGGGGAGCTGTTTTTT
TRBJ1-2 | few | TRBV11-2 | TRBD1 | CASSSLRTGGWYGYTF | TGTGCCAGCAGCTCGCTCCGGACAGGGGGCTGGTATGGCTACACCTTC
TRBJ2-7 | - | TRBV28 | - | CASTAGQNYEQYF | TGTGCCAGCACGGCGGGACAGAACTACGAGCAGTACTTC
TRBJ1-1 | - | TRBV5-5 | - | CASSLFWLVGEAFF | TGTGCCAGCAGCTTGTTTTGGTTGGTGGGTGAAGCTTTCTTT
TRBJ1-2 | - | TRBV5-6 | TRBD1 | CASSLGQLDSYGYTF | TGTGCCAGCAGCCTGGGACAGCTAGACTCCTATGGCTACACCTTC
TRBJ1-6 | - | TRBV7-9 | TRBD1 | CASRLPPDRGFDSPLHF | TGTGCCAGCAGATTACCCCCTGACAGGGGGTTTGATTCACCCCTCCACTTT
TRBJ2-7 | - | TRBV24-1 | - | CATSDGYEQYF | TGTGCCACCAGTGACGGCTACGAGCAGTACTTC
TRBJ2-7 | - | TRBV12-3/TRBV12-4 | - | CASSLGSYEQYF | TGTGCCAGCAGCCTGGGCTCATACGAGCAGTACTTC
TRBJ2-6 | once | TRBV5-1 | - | CASSAQVSGANVLTF | TGCGCCAGCAGTGCTCAAGTCTCTGGGGCCAACGTCCTGACTTTC
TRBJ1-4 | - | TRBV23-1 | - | CASSSGPVQGNEKLFF | TGCGCCAGCAGTTCCGGACCCGTGCAGGGTAATGAAAAACTGTTTTTT
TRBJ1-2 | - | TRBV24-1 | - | CATQDIRSYGYTF | TGTGCCACCCAGGACATACGTTCATATGGCTACACCTTC
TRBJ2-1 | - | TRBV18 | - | CASSRQRNEQFF | TGTGCCAGCTCCAGACAAAGAAATGAGCAGTTCTTC
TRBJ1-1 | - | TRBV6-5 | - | CASSYRQKNTEAFF | TGTGCCAGCAGTTACCGACAGAAGAACACTGAAGCTTTCTTT
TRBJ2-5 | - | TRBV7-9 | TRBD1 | CASSLRQGETQYF | TGTGCCAGCAGCTTAAGACAGGGGGAGACCCAGTACTTC
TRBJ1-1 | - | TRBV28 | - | CASSRGWGVSEAFF | TGTGCCAGCAGCCGCGGCTGGGGGGTATCTGAAGCTTTCTTT
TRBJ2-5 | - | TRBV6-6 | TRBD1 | CASRPTGSGAETQYF | TGTGCCAGCAGGCCGACAGGGAGTGGGGCAGAGACCCAGTACTTC
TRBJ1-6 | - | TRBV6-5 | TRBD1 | CASRETGDNSPLHF | TGTGCCAGCAGGGAGACAGGGGATAATTCACCCCTCCACTTT
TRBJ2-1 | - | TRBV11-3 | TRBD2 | CASSLTGGGSYNEQFF | TGTGCCAGCAGCTTAACGGGCGGGGGATCCTACAATGAGCAGTTCTTC
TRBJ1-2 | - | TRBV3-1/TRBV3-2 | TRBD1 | CASSQDRGRGYGYTF | TGTGCCAGCAGCCAAGACAGGGGGCGCGGCTATGGCTACACCTTC
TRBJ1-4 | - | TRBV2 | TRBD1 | CASSGGTGREKLFF | TGTGCCAGCAGTGGAGGGACAGGGAGGGAAAAACTGTTTTTT
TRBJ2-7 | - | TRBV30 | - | CAWSTPGSEQYF | TGTGCCTGGAGCACTCCAGGGAGCGAGCAGTACTTC
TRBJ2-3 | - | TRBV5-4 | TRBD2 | CASGSGGLDTQYF | TGTGCCAGCGGCAGCGGGGGCTTAGATACGCAGTATTTT
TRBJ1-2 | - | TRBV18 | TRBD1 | CASSSGTGTGGVLGGYTF | TGTGCCAGCTCATCCGGCACCGGGACAGGGGGCGTCCTCGGTGGCTACACCTTC
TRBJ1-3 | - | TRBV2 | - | CASTRAVVPGNTIYF | TGTGCCAGCACCAGAGCTGTCGTTCCTGGAAACACCATATATTTT
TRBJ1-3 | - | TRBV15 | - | CATSRDTGRNTIYF | TGTGCCACCAGCAGAGATACAGGACGAAACACCATATATTTT
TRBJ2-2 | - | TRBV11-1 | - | CASSPDLGANTGELFF | TGTGCCAGCAGCCCCGACTTGGGAGCGAACACCGGGGAGCTGTTTTTT
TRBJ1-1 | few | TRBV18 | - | CASSLLDEGTEAFF | TGTGCCAGCTCACTATTGGATGAGGGGACTGAAGCTTTCTTT
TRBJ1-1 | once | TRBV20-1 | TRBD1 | CSASDRGTEAFF | TGCAGTGCTAGTGACAGGGGGACTGAAGCTTTCTTT
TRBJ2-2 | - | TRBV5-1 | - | CASSQGTDTGELFF | TGCGCCAGCAGCCAGGGGACCGACACCGGGGAGCTGTTTTTT
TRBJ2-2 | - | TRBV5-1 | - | CASSLVTGFTGELFF | TGCGCCAGCAGCTTGGTGACGGGTTTCACCGGGGAGCTGTTTTTT
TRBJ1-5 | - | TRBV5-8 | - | CASSSRPISNQPQHF | TGTGCCAGCAGCTCAAGACCGATTAGCAATCAGCCCCAGCATTTT
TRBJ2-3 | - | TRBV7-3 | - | CASSRDVTDTQYF | TGTGCCAGCAGCCGGGACGTCACAGATACGCAGTATTTT
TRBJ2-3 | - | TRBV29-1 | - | CSVDGFTDTQYF | TGCAGCGTTGACGGTTTTACAGATACGCAGTATTTT
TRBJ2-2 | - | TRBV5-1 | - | CASSLLGIRNTGELFF | TGCGCCAGCAGCTTGCTCGGGATACGGAACACCGGGGAGCTGTTTTTT
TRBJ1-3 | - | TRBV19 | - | CASSPGLIGSGNTIYF | TGTGCCAGTAGTCCAGGACTGATAGGCTCTGGAAACACCATATATTTT
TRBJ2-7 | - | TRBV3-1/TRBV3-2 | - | CASSQGGRVEQYF | TGTGCCAGCAGCCAAGGGGGCCGGGTCGAGCAGTACTTC
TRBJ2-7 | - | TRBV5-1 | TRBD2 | CASRWGLAASYEQYF | TGCGCCAGCAGGTGGGGACTAGCGGCCTCCTACGAGCAGTACTTC